The T cell receptor (beta chain) under discussion was sequenced for a study of blood T cells in healthy people across ages. The authors isolated at least 6.5 million PBMCs per sample. A J-beta primer mix and a sample-barcoded 5' primer were used in a second PCR of roughly 6 to 11 cycles. TCRdb re-called the 5' RACE reads through MiXCR, storing one row per CDR3 protein. The sample contains about 1,500,000 distinct CDR3 sequences, around 42% of which appear only once. The CDR3 runs to 16 residues. From germline, CDR1 is SGHRS and CDR2 YFSETQ. With V trimmed by 4 bases and J by 4 bases, 9 bases remained unmatched.

V and J are TRBV5-1 and TRBJ2-1; 9 nucleotides align to TRBD2. This sequence was found in a woman under 30 in good health. The sample consisted of blood. The CDR3 DNA sequence: TGCGCCAGCAGCCCCCAGGCGGGAGGGGGGTACAATGAGCAGTTCTTC. Translating gives CASSPQAGGGYNEQFF.